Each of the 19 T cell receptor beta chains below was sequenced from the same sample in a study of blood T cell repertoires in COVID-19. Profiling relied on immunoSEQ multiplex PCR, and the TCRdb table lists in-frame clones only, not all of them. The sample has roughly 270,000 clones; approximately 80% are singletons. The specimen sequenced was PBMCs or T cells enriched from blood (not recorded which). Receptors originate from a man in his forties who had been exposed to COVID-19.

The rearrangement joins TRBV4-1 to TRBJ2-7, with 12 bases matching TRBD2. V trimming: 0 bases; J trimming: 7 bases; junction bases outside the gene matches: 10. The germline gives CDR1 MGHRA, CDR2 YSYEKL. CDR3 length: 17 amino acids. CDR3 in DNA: TGCGCCAGCAGCCAAGATTGGCTAGCGGGAGGGCTGGGTGAGCAGTACTTC. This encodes CASSQDWLAGGLGEQYF.

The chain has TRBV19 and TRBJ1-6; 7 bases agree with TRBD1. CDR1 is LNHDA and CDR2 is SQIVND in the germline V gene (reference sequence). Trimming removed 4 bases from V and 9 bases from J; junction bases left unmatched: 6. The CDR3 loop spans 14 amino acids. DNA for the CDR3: TGTGCCAGTAGTACTCGCGACAGGGCTTCACCCCTCCACTTT. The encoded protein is CASSTRDRASPLHF.

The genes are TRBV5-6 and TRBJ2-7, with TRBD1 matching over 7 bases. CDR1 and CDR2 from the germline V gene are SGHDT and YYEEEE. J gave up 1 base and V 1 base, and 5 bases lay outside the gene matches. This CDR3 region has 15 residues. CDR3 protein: CASSLSGTASYEQYF. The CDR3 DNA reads TGTGCCAGCAGCTTGTCCGGGACAGCTTCCTACGAGCAGTACTTC.

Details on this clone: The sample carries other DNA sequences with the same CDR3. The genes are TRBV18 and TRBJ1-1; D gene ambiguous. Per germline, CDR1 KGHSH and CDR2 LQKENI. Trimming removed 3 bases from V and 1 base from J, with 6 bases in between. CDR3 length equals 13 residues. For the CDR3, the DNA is TGTGCCAGCTCACCGGGAGGGAACACTGAAGCTTTCTTT. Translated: CASSPGGNTEAFF.

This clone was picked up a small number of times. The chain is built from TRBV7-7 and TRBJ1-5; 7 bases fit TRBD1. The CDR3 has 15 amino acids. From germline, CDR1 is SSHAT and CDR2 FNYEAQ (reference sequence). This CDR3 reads CARPTGTDSNQPQHF. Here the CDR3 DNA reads TGTGCTAGGCCGACAGGGACTGATAGCAATCAGCCCCAGCATTTT.

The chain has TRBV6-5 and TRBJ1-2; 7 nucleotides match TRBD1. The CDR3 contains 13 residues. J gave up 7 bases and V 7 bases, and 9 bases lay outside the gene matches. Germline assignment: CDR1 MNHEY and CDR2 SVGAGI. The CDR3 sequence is CASKGEGAFGYTF. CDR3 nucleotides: TGTGCCAGCAAGGGTGAGGGGGCTTTTGGCTACACCTTC.

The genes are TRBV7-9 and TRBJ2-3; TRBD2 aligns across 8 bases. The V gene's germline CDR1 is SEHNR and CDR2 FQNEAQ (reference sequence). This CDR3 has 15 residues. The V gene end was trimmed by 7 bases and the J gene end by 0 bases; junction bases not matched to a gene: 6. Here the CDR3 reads CASIHGTSSTDTQYF. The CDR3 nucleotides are TGTGCCAGCATCCACGGGACTAGTAGCACAGATACGCAGTATTTT.

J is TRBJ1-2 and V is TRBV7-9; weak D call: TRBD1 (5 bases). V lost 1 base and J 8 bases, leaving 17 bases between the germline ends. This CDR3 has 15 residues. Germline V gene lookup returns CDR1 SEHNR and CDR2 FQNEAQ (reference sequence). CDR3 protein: CASSLGGDSVAGYTF. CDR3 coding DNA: TGTGCCAGCAGCTTAGGCGGGGACTCGGTGGCCGGCTACACCTTC.

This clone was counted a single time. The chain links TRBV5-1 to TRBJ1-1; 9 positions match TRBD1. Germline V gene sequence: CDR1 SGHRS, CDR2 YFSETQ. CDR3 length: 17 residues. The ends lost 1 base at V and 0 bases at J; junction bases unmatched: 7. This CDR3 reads CASSLRGQGSVNTEAFF. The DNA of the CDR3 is TGCGCCAGCAGCTTGAGGGGACAGGGAAGCGTGAACACTGAAGCTTTCTTT.

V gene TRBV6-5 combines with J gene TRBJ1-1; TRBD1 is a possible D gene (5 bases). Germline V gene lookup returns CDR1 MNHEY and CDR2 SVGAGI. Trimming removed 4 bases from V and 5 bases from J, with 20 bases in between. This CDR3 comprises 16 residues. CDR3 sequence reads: CASSFVGGAIPTEAFF. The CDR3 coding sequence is TGTGCCAGCAGTTTCGTTGGTGGGGCCATCCCAACTGAAGCTTTCTTT.

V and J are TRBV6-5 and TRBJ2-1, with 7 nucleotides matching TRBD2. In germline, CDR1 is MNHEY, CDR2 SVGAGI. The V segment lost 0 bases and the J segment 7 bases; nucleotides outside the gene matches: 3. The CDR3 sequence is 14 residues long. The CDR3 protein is CASSYSGGMNEQFF. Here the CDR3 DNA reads TGTGCCAGCAGTTACTCCGGGGGGATGAATGAGCAGTTCTTC.

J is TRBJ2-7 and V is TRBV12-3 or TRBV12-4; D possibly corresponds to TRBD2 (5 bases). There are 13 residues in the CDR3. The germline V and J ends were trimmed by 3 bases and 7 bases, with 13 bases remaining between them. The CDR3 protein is CASSFDQEVEQYF. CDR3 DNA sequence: TGTGCCAGCAGTTTCGATCAGGAGGTGGAGCAGTACTTC.

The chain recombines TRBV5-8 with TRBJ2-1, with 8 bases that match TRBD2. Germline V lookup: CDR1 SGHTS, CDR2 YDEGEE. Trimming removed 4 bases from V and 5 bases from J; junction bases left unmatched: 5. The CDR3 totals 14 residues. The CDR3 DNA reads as TGTGCCAGCAGCCCAAGCGGGGGTAACAATGAGCAGTTCTTC. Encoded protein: CASSPSGGNNEQFF.

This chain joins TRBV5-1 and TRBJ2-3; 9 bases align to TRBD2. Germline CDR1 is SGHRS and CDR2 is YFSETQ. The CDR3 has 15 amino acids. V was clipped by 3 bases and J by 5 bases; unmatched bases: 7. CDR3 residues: CASSSGTSSLDTQYF. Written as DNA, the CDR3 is TGCGCCAGCAGCTCTGGGACTAGCAGTTTAGATACGCAGTATTTT.

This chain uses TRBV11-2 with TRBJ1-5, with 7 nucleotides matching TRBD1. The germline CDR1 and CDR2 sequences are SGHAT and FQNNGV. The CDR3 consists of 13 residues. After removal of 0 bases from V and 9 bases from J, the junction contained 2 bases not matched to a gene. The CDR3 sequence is CASSLDRGRPQHF. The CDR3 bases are TGTGCCAGCAGCTTAGACAGGGGGAGGCCCCAGCATTTT. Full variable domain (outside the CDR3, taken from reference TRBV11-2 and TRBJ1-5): EAGVAQSPRYKIIEKRQSVAFWCNPISGHATLYWYQQILGQGPKLLIQFQNNGVVDDSQLPKDRFSAERLKGVDSTLKIQPAKLEDSAVYLCASSLDRGRPQHFGDGTRLSIL.

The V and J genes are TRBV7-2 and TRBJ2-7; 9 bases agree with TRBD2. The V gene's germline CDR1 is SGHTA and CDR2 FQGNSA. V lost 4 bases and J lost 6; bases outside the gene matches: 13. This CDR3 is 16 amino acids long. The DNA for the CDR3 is TGTGCCAGCAGCTCCCGAGTAGCGGGAGTAACCTCCGAGCAGTACTTC. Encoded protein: CASSSRVAGVTSEQYF.

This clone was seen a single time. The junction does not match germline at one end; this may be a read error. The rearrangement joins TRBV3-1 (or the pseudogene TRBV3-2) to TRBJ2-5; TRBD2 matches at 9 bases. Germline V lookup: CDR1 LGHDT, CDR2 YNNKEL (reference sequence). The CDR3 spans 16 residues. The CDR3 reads CASTQNTGGRGQTQYF. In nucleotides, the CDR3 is TGTGCCAGCACCCAAAACACAGGCGGGAGGGGGCAGACCCAGTACTTC.

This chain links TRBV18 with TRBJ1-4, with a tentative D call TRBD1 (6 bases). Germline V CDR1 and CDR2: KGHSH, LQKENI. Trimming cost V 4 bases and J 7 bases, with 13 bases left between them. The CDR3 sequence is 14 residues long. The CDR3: CASSRLDSVEKLFF. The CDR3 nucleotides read TGTGCCAGCTCACGGCTGGACAGCGTTGAAAAACTGTTTTTT.

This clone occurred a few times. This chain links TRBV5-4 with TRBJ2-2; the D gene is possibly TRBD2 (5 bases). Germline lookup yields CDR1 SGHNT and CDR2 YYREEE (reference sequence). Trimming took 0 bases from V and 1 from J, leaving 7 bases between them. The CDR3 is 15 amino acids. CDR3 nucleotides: TGTGCCAGCAGCTTGGGAGGGAGGAACACCGGGGAGCTGTTTTTT. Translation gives CASSLGGRNTGELFF.